This T cell receptor beta chain came from a study of T-cell reconstitution after alpha-beta-depleted transplantation in children (dated by TCRdb to the mid-2010s). Background for the entire study: Using TCR repertoire profiling, the study followed T-cell immune reconstitution in a quantitative way in children after TCRalphabeta/CD19-depleted allogeneic hematopoietic cell transplantation.

Library creation used PCR. The sequencing machine was an Illumina HiSeq 2500. TCR library preparation used molecular barcoding, with unique molecular identifiers applied to normalize quantification of the TCRbeta repertoire. In-frame beta chains were kept once TCRdb had trimmed the public reads at Q25 with fastp and called clones with MiXCR. Rows with a matching CDR3 protein are joined into one entry that keeps the most common DNA and genes. A total of around 580,000 distinct CDR3 sequences appear in this sample, over 20% of them only once. The ten largest clones capture about 35% of the sample. The sample's treatment or condition, from its label and the paper: allogeneic hematopoietic cell transplantation with graft depleted of TCRalphabeta T cells and CD19 B cells. Transplant recipients were children who received TCRalphabeta/CD19-depleted allogeneic hematopoietic cell grafts. What the study reported, not specific to this receptor: The apparently early recovery of alphabetaT-cell counts about two months after transplant reportedly depended on only several hundred rapidly expanded clones that came from non-depleted graft cells. In some patients, the high TCRbeta diversity seen at day 60 was put down to recipient T cells and intrathymic progenitors that had survived conditioning. Over the following months the frequencies of hyperexpanded clones went down, and after one year T-cell counts and TCRbeta diversity were mostly credited to newly produced T cells.

In regard to this clonotype: The antigen it recognizes is unknown. Base qualities are not provided; no much larger clone lies one nucleotide away.

V gives up 2 bases and J gives up 6 bases, and the segment between their germline ends measures 18 bases. Including cysteine and phenylalanine, the CDR3 has 16 amino acids. The read is trimmed to its CDR3 DNA, 48 bases read in frame from base 1. CDR1 and CDR2, per the germline V gene, are SGHVS and FNYEAQ. The rearrangement combines TRBV7-6 with TRBJ2-3; TRBD2 is perhaps the D gene, given 5 matching bases. This clonotype was sampled from a boy under two years old with Wiskott-Aldrich syndrome, due to receive a stem cell transplant. The material sequenced was PBMCs, taken before TCRalphabeta/CD19-depleted stem cell transplant. The CDR3 has the sequence CASSLTAGSYRDTQYF. The DNA sequence is TGTGCCAGCAGCTTAACGGCGGGCTCCTACCGGGATACGCAGTATTTT.